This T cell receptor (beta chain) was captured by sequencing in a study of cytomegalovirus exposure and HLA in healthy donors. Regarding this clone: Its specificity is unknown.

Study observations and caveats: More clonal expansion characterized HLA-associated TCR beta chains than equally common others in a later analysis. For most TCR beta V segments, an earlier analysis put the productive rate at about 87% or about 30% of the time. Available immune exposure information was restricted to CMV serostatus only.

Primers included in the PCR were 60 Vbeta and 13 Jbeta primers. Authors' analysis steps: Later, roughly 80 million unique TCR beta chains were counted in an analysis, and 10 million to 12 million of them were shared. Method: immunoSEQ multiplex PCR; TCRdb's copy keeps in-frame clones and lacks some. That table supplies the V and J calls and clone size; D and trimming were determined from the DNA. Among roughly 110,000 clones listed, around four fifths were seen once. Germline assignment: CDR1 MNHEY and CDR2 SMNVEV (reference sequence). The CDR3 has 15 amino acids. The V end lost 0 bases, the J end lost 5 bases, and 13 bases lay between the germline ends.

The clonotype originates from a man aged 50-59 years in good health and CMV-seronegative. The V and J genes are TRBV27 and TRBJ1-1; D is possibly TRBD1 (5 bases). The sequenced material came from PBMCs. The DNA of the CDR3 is TGTGCCAGCAGTTTATCTTCCGGGGGGGGTACTGAAGCTTTCTTT. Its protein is CASSLSSGGGTEAFF.